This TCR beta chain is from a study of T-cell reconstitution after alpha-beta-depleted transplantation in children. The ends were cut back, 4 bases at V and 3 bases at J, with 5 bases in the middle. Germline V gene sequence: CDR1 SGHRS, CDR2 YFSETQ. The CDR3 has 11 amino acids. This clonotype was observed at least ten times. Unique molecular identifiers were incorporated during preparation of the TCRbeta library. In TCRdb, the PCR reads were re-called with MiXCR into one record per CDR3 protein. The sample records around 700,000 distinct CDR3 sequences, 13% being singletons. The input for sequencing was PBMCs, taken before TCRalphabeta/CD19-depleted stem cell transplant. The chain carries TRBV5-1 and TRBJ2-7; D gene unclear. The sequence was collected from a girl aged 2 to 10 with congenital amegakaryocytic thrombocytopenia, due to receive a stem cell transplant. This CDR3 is CASSPGYEQYF. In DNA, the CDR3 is TGCGCCAGCAGCCCCGGCTACGAGCAGTACTTC.